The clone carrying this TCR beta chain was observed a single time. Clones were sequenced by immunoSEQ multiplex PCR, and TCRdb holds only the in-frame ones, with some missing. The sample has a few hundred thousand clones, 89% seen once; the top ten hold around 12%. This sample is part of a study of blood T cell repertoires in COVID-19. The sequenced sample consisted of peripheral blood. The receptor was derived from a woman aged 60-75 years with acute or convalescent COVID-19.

The CDR3 region is CASSPNLQETQYF. The CDR3 DNA reads as TGTGCCAGCTCACCCAACCTACAAGAGACCCAGTACTTC. This sequence joins TRBV18 and TRBJ2-5, with D unclear. Germline CDR1 and CDR2: KGHSH and LQKENI. Trimming removed 3 bases from V and 2 bases from J, with 7 bases in between. This CDR3 region has 13 residues.